The sequence of this TCR beta chain was determined in a study of blood T cells in healthy people across ages. With respect to this clonotype: What it binds is unknown.

Germline-derived CDR1 and CDR2 are KGHDR and SFDVKD. V shed 6 bases and J shed 0 bases, with 20 bases lying between them. This CDR3 is 18 amino acids long. General study results and limits: Roughly linear declines in TCR beta diversity per million T cells occurred with age.

Together with a sample-barcoded 5' primer, a J-beta primer mix was included in a second PCR lasting roughly 6 to 12 cycles. TCRdb ran MiXCR on the 5' RACE reads and lists one entry per CDR3 protein. Among about 650,000 distinct CDR3 sequences listed, roughly 30% were seen once. Source material: blood. The clonotype was recovered from a woman at least 80 years old in good health. This chain joins TRBV24-1 and TRBJ1-3; D remains unclear. The CDR3 DNA sequence: TGTGCCACCAGTCCGTACGCGGGGTCCCCGAGCTCTGGAAACACCATATATTTT. Protein product: CATSPYAGSPSSGNTIYF.